A selection of T cell receptor beta chains follows, all from one sample in a study of primary melanoma T cells and metastatic recurrence. The data were produced by immunoSEQ multiplex PCR, yet TCRdb's version contains in-frame clones alone and is incomplete. Recorded for this sample: 70 to 85 clones. Source material: melanoma tumor tissue. The receptors were sampled from a human donor with melanoma. The conserved cysteine and the conserved F or W are not part of the CDR3 here. The order of the fields is V gene, CDR3 protein.

TRBV9,ASSVATRDTQY
TRBV28,ASGTSSYNEQF
TRBV11-3,ASSPSGRGETQY
TRBV5-1,ASSLDGGPYNEQF
TRBV9,ASSETVYNEQF
TRBV18,ASTSGTYYEQY
TRBV2,ASSEARGSTDTQY
TRBV19,ASSIDRQKGEAF
TRBV19,ASSIPSWSGRSDEQY
TRBV11-3,ASSAFGQGVNGYT
TRBV5-1,ASSLGGSADTQY